Listed here are 28 T cell receptor beta chains from one sample, sequenced in a study of blood T cell repertoires in COVID-19. Assay used: immunoSEQ multiplex PCR; TCRdb lists only in-frame clones, some missing. The table shows about 200,000 clones, with around 86% occurring only once. The material sequenced was peripheral blood. These receptors were taken from a man aged 55 to 70 with acute or convalescent COVID-19.

The sample holds a few counts of this clone. The chain links TRBV27 to TRBJ2-7, with 7 positions matching TRBD2. Germline CDR1 MNHEY, CDR2 SMNVEV (reference sequence). The J segment lost 7 bases and the V segment lost 5 bases, leaving 11 bases of the junction unmatched. The CDR3 sequence is 14 residues long. The CDR3 region is CASSLGMGTIEQYF. In nucleotides, the CDR3 is TGTGCCAGCAGTCTGGGGATGGGGACTATTGAGCAGTACTTC.

The chain joins TRBV15 to TRBJ2-5, with 10 bases that match TRBD2. This CDR3 has 15 amino acids. From germline, CDR1 is LNHNV and CDR2 YYDKDF (reference sequence). Losses at the gene ends were 0 bases for V and 5 bases for J; bases not matched to a gene: 3. The CDR3 sequence: CATSREALAGETQYF. CDR3 DNA sequence: TGTGCCACCAGCAGAGAGGCACTAGCGGGGGAGACCCAGTACTTC.

This chain joins TRBV4-3 and TRBJ2-1, with 9 bases lining up with TRBD2. V gave up 0 bases and J gave up 9 bases; unmatched junction bases: 12. The CDR3 totals 17 residues. Germline V CDR1 and CDR2: LGHNA, YSLEER. The CDR3 coding sequence is TGCGCCAGCAGCCAAGACTCGGTTGGCGGGGGGGCCGCTGAGCAGTTCTTC. It codes for CASSQDSVGGGAAEQFF.

This clone is a singleton in its sample. The chain joins TRBV11-1 to TRBJ2-7, with 8 bases that match TRBD1. This CDR3 is built from 15 residues. The germline gives CDR1 SGHAT, CDR2 FQDESV (reference sequence). J lost 4 bases, V lost 4 bases, and 9 bases had no gene match. The CDR3 is CASSSSKDRVYEQYF. CDR3 nucleotide sequence: TGTGCCAGCAGCTCGAGCAAGGACAGGGTGTACGAGCAGTACTTC.

This clone was picked up one time. The J gene is TRBJ2-3, the V gene TRBV1; the table's D call of TRBD1 was not tested on the DNA. TRBV1 is a pseudogene. The CDR3 contains 16 residues. Written as DNA, the CDR3 is TGCACCAGCAGCCAGAGGACAGGGCGGGTAGCAGATACGCAGTATTTT. Amino acid sequence: CTSSQRTGRVADTQYF.

The rearrangement links TRBV7-7 to TRBJ1-2; perhaps TRBD1 as D (6 bases). V lost 1 base to trimming and J lost 3 bases, with 18 bases between them. Per the germline V gene, CDR1 is SSHAT and CDR2 is FNYEAQ (reference sequence). The CDR3 is 17 residues long. In DNA form, the CDR3 reads TGTGCCAGCAGCTTAGAGGGGGGGTCCATCCATTACTATGGCTACACCTTC. Its translation is CASSLEGGSIHYYGYTF.

The chain links TRBV7-9 to TRBJ2-6, with TRBD2 matching 11 bases. The CDR3 covers 17 residues. J was trimmed by 0 bases and V by 5 bases; bases with no gene match: 3. The germline CDR1 and CDR2 sequences are SEHNR and FQNEAQ (reference sequence). The CDR3 nucleotides are TGTGCCAGCAGCATTAGCGGGGGGGCCTCTGGGGCCAACGTCCTGACTTTC. Protein product: CASSISGGASGANVLTF. The whole variable domain, filled in from reference TRBV7-9 and TRBJ2-6, reads DTGVSQNPRHKITKRGQNVTFRCDPISEHNRLYWYRQTLGQGPEFLTYFQNEAQLEKSRLLSDRFSAERPKGSFSTLEIQRTEQGDSAMYLCASSISGGASGANVLTFGAGSRLTVL.

This clone was seen only once. V and J are TRBV6-6 and TRBJ1-1; no definite D call. Germline V CDR1 and CDR2: MNHNY, SVGAGI (reference sequence). V was pared by 4 bases and J by 5 bases, with 5 bases between. This CDR3 comprises 11 residues. The CDR3 loop reads CASSFQTEAFF. The CDR3 DNA reads as TGTGCCAGCAGTTTCCAGACTGAAGCTTTCTTT.

The chain employs TRBV4-1 and TRBJ2-1, with TRBD2 as a possible D gene (6 bases). V was clipped by 0 bases and J by 0 bases, with 12 bases between them. CDR1 and CDR2 from the germline V gene are MGHRA and YSYEKL. This CDR3 comprises 17 residues. The CDR3 region is CASSQDRWGDSYNEQFF. In nucleotides, the CDR3 is TGCGCCAGCAGCCAAGATCGGTGGGGGGACTCCTACAATGAGCAGTTCTTC.

This clone was counted a few times. The V and J genes are TRBV30 and TRBJ1-6; D is uncertain. Trimming took off 1 base at V and 4 bases at J, with 5 bases between the two ends. The V gene's germline CDR1 is GTSNPN and CDR2 SVGIG (reference sequence). This CDR3 is 13 amino acids long. Here the CDR3 DNA reads TGTGCCTGGAGTGAACAGTATAATTCACCCCTCCACTTT. Its protein is CAWSEQYNSPLHF.

Comment on this clone: The conserved closing phenylalanine or tryptophan is absent in this CDR3, likely reflecting a read error. The limits of the CDR3 on the DNA are not certain, so only TCRdb's listed CDR3 is given. The rearrangement links TRBV19 to TRBJ1-2; the table's D gene call, TRBD1, was not cross checked with the DNA. CDR1 is LNHDA and CDR2 is SQIVND in the germline V gene (reference sequence). The CDR3 extends over 8 residues, inclusive of both ends. CDR3 residues: CARADSSD.

The chain is built from TRBV7-9 and TRBJ1-4; tentative D call: TRBD1 (5 bases). The V gene lost 5 bases and the J gene lost 2 bases, with 12 bases spanning the gap. The CDR3 has 15 residues. The germline V gene encodes CDR1 SEHNR and CDR2 FQNEAQ (reference sequence). CDR3 bases: TGTGCCAGCAGCACAGCAGGGAACACTAATGAAAAACTGTTTTTT. Translation gives CASSTAGNTNEKLFF.

This sequence joins TRBV5-8 and TRBJ1-6; TRBD1 agrees at 8 bases. This CDR3 comprises 16 residues. J gave up 8 bases and V 10 bases, and 17 bases lay outside the gene matches. Germline CDR1 reads SGHTS; CDR2 reads YDEGEE. The CDR3 protein is CAPEGQGRGIHSPLHF. The CDR3 DNA reads as TGTGCCCCAGAAGGACAGGGCCGGGGTATTCATTCACCCCTCCACTTT.

The J gene is TRBJ1-2, the V gene TRBV3-1 (or the pseudogene TRBV3-2); tentative D call: TRBD1 (5 bases). V was clipped by 3 bases and J by 8 bases, with 19 bases between them. This CDR3 is built from 15 residues. Germline lookup yields CDR1 LGHDT and CDR2 YNNKEL (reference sequence). The CDR3 coding sequence is TGTGCCAGCAGCCATGTCATGGAGGGGATCGGCGGCTACACCTTC. This encodes CASSHVMEGIGGYTF.

CDR3 residues: CASSPGQGWTGELFF. The CDR3 DNA reads TGTGCCAGCAGTCCGGGACAGGGCTGGACCGGGGAGCTGTTTTTT. The V gene is TRBV6-5, the J gene TRBJ2-2, with 9 bases identical to TRBD1. The trim removed 5 bases at V and 5 bases at J, leaving 6 bases unmatched. CDR1 and CDR2 from the germline V gene are MNHEY and SVGAGI. The CDR3 is made up of 15 amino acids.

Only one count was recorded for this clone. The genes are TRBV28 and TRBJ1-5; 8 bases fit TRBD1. Losses at the gene ends were 4 bases for V and 6 bases for J; bases not matched to a gene: 8. Germline assignment: CDR1 MDHEN and CDR2 SYDVKM. CDR3 length: 15 residues. The CDR3 loop is CASSSPPQGAQPQHF. In nucleotides, the CDR3 is TGTGCCAGCAGTTCCCCCCCGCAGGGGGCTCAGCCCCAGCATTTT.

The chain has TRBV9 and TRBJ1-3; 12 bases line up with TRBD1. This CDR3 is 18 amino acids long. Germline-derived CDR1 and CDR2 are SGDLS and YYNGEE. Losses at the gene ends were 2 bases for V and 3 bases for J; bases not matched to a gene: 9. CDR3 in DNA: TGTGCCAGCAGCGTGGGGGACAGGGGGCGGAAAGGTGGAAACACCATATATTTT. Translating it yields CASSVGDRGRKGGNTIYF. Full variable domain (outside the CDR3, taken from reference TRBV9 and TRBJ1-3): DSGVTQTPKHLITATGQRVTLRCSPRSGDLSVYWYQQSLDQGLQFLIQYYNGEERAKGNILERFSAQQFPDLHSELNLSSLELGDSALYFCASSVGDRGRKGGNTIYFGEGSWLTVV.

The chain carries TRBV7-3 and TRBJ2-3; 7 nucleotides match TRBD1. J lost 3 bases, V lost 2 bases, and 8 bases had no gene match. The CDR3 runs to 16 residues. From germline, CDR1 is SGHTA and CDR2 FQGTGA. Here the CDR3 reads CASSLWPGTATDTQYF. Here the CDR3 DNA reads TGTGCCAGCAGCTTATGGCCTGGGACAGCGACAGATACGCAGTATTTT. Using reference TRBV7-3 and TRBJ2-3 for the parts outside the CDR3, the full variable domain is GAGVSQTPSNKVTEKGKYVELRCDPISGHTALYWYRQSLGQGPEFLIYFQGTGAADDSGLPNDRFFAVRPEGSVSTLKIQRTERGDSAVYLCASSLWPGTATDTQYFGPGTRLTVL.

This clone was counted a few times. The gene calls are TRBV5-5 and TRBJ1-2, with D perhaps matching TRBD1 (6 bases). The CDR3 is 15 amino acids. V shed 2 bases and J shed 4 bases, with 15 bases lying between them. Germline CDR1 and CDR2: SGHKS and YYEKEE (reference sequence). The CDR3 DNA sequence: TGTGCCAGCAGCTTACATATACAGGGAACCTATGGCTACACCTTC. The encoded protein is CASSLHIQGTYGYTF.

This chain links TRBV6-5 with TRBJ1-1; TRBD1 might be the D (5 bases). Trimming cost V 1 base and J 1 base, with 10 bases left between them. CDR1 is MNHEY, CDR2 SVGAGI, per germline. This CDR3 region has 15 residues. The chain's CDR3 is CASSYWGRENTEAFF. In DNA form, the CDR3 reads TGTGCCAGCAGTTACTGGGGCAGGGAGAACACTGAAGCTTTCTTT.

The rearrangement links TRBV7-2 to TRBJ1-5; 8 nucleotides agree with TRBD1. Germline V lookup: CDR1 SGHTA, CDR2 FQGNSA. CDR3 length: 16 residues. Trimming at V came to 5 bases and at J to 6 bases, leaving 12 bases not matched to a gene. The CDR3 DNA sequence: TGTGCCAGCAGCCAGGTATCCCAGGGGGCGGTTCAGCCCCAGCATTTT. This sequence encodes CASSQVSQGAVQPQHF.

A single count supports this clone. Other DNA variants within this sample encode the same CDR3. This chain joins TRBV7-3 and TRBJ1-1; D may be TRBD1 (5 bases). The V end was cut by 1 base, the J end by 1 base, with 10 bases between. From germline, CDR1 is SGHTA and CDR2 FQGTGA. The CDR3 runs to 15 residues. CDR3 sequence reads: CASSLSQGSNTEAFF. CDR3 nucleotide sequence: TGTGCCAGCAGCTTAAGTCAGGGCTCGAACACTGAAGCTTTCTTT.

CDR3 DNA sequence: TGTGCCAGCAGCCGAAACAGGGGTTCAGCAGATACGCAGTATTTT. It codes for CASSRNRGSADTQYF. The V call is TRBV11-3, the J call TRBJ2-3; 7 bases align to TRBD1. CDR1 is SGHNT and CDR2 is YENEEA in the germline V gene. CDR3 length equals 15 residues. Trimming took 5 bases from V and 4 from J; bases not matched to a gene: 9.

V is TRBV9 and J is TRBJ1-6, with D uncertain. Trimming pared 0 bases from V and 9 bases from J, leaving 13 bases between. The CDR3 length is 15 residues. CDR1 is SGDLS and CDR2 is YYNGEE in the germline V gene. The CDR3 sequence: CASSVEGGSASPLHF. The CDR3 coding sequence is TGTGCCAGCAGCGTAGAGGGAGGGTCGGCTTCACCCCTCCACTTT.

The chain carries TRBV3-1 (or the pseudogene TRBV3-2) and TRBJ2-3; D is unclear. Germline assignment: CDR1 LGHDT and CDR2 YNNKEL (reference sequence). The CDR3 is 12 amino acids. Trimming left V 1 base short and J 3 bases short, with 2 bases between. The CDR3 DNA is TGTGCCAGCAGCCAAGCGACAGATACGCAGTATTTT. Translation: CASSQATDTQYF.

J is TRBJ1-5 and V is TRBV7-8; D might be TRBD1 (5 bases). Germline V CDR1 and CDR2: SGHVS, FQNEAQ. The CDR3 consists of 18 residues. V shed 0 bases and J shed 0 bases, with 15 bases lying between them. The DNA of the CDR3 is TGTGCCAGCAGCTTAGCGGGGCGGGGTTCGTATAGCAATCAGCCCCAGCATTTT. Amino acid sequence: CASSLAGRGSYSNQPQHF.

The V call is TRBV9, the J call TRBJ1-2, with D perhaps matching TRBD1 (5 bases). The V end was cut by 1 base, the J end by 0 bases, with 10 bases between. The CDR3 sequence is 15 residues long. Looked up from germline, CDR1 is SGDLS and CDR2 is YYNGEE. CDR3 coding DNA: TGTGCCAGCAGCGTATTTCAGGGTGCTAACTATGGCTACACCTTC. This translates into CASSVFQGANYGYTF.

The chain carries TRBV7-6 and TRBJ2-2; 7 bases agree with TRBD2. The CDR3 is 15 residues long. The trim removed 4 bases at V and 2 bases at J, leaving 4 bases unmatched. Germline CDR1 is SGHVS and CDR2 is FNYEAQ. CDR3 nucleotide sequence: TGTGCCAGCAGCTCACTAGCGAGCAACACCGGGGAGCTGTTTTTT. This encodes CASSSLASNTGELFF.